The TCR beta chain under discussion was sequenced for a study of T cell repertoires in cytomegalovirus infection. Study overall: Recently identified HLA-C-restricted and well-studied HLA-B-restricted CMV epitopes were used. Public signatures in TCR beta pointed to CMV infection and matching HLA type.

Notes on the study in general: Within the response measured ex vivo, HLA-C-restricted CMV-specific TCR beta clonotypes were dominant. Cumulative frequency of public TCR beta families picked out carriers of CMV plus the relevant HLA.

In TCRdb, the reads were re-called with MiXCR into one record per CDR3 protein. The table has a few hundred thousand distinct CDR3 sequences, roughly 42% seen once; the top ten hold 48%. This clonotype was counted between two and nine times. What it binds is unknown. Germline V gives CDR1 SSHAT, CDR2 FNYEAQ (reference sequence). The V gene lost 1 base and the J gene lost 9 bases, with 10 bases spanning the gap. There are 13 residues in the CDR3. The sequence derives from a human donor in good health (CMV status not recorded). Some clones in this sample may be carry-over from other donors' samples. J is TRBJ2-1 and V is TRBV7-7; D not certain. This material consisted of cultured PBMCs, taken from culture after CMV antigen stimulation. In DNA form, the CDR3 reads TGTGCCAGCAGCTTAGATTCCTGTGGTGAGCAGTTCTTC. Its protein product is CASSLDSCGEQFF.